A selection of T cell receptor beta chains follows, all from one sample in a study of blood T cell repertoires in COVID-19. Generated by immunoSEQ multiplex PCR, the TCRdb table keeps only in-frame clones and is missing some. The sample has around 100,000 clones; under 90% are singletons. What was sequenced was peripheral blood. These receptor sequences come from a human donor in a cohort sampled during active or convalescent COVID-19. Both conserved end residues are part of each CDR3. The order of the fields is CDR3 length, V gene, clone size, D gene, J gene, CDR3 DNA, CDR3 protein. D genes are given only for firm matches. A clone size is listed for some rows: how often the clone was seen (once, few, many), or a class if it is expanded.

len: 13
v_gene: TRBV24-1
abundance: -
d_gene: TRBD2
j_gene: TRBJ2-1
CDR3nt: TGTGCCACCAGTGGGACTAGCGGGGGGTCATGGTTCTTC
CDR3aa: CATSGTSGGSWFF

len: 15
v_gene: TRBV27
abundance: -
d_gene: TRBD2
j_gene: TRBJ2-3
CDR3nt: TGTGCCAGCAGTCCCGTTCGGGGGGTGGGAGATACGCAGTATTTT
CDR3aa: CASSPVRGVGDTQYF

len: 12
v_gene: TRBV5-1
abundance: -
d_gene: -
j_gene: TRBJ2-7
CDR3nt: TGCGCCAGCAGTTTTAACTTGCAAGAGCAGTACTTC
CDR3aa: CASSFNLQEQYF

len: 14
v_gene: TRBV7-6
abundance: -
d_gene: TRBD1
j_gene: TRBJ2-7
CDR3nt: TGTGCCAGCAGCCCCGGGGCAGGGGGCTTCGAGCAGTACTTC
CDR3aa: CASSPGAGGFEQYF

len: 17
v_gene: TRBV4-2
abundance: -
d_gene: TRBD1
j_gene: TRBJ1-6
CDR3nt: TGTGCCAGCAGCCCCGGAGTAAGGGGGCCTAGGAATTCACCCCTCCACTTT
CDR3aa: CASSPGVRGPRNSPLHF

len: 14
v_gene: TRBV5-6
abundance: -
d_gene: -
j_gene: TRBJ2-3
CDR3nt: TGTGCCAGCAGCTCACTCGCGGGGACAGATACGCAGTATTTT
CDR3aa: CASSSLAGTDTQYF

len: 17
v_gene: TRBV21-1
abundance: -
d_gene: -
j_gene: TRBJ1-5
CDR3nt: TGTGCCAGCAGCAAGGGCTGTTCCGACAGGCGCAATCAGCCCCAGCATTTT
CDR3aa: CASSKGCSDRRNQPQHF

len: 12
v_gene: TRBV25-1
abundance: -
d_gene: -
j_gene: TRBJ1-2
CDR3nt: TGTGCCAGCAGTGAAGGGCCCTATGGCTACACCTTC
CDR3aa: CASSEGPYGYTF

len: 12
v_gene: TRBV7-9
abundance: -
d_gene: -
j_gene: TRBJ2-2
CDR3nt: TGTGCCAGCCGCCTCGGGGCCGGGGAGCTGTTTTTT
CDR3aa: CASRLGAGELFF

len: 12
v_gene: TRBV28
abundance: -
d_gene: -
j_gene: TRBJ2-7
CDR3nt: TGTGCCAGCAAGGCAGGGGTCTACGAGCAGTACTTC
CDR3aa: CASKAGVYEQYF

len: 15
v_gene: TRBV5-1
abundance: -
d_gene: TRBD1
j_gene: TRBJ1-4
CDR3nt: TGCGCCAGCAGCTTGGAGGCAGGGGGTGGTGAAAAACTGTTTTTT
CDR3aa: CASSLEAGGGEKLFF

len: 15
v_gene: TRBV5-5
abundance: -
d_gene: TRBD1
j_gene: TRBJ1-5
CDR3nt: TGTGCCAGCAGCTTGGGGCAGGGGGTTGATCAGCCCCAGCATTTT
CDR3aa: CASSLGQGVDQPQHF

len: 15
v_gene: TRBV11-2
abundance: -
d_gene: -
j_gene: TRBJ2-3
CDR3nt: TGTGCCAGCAGCTTAACCAGGGCTGACACAGATACGCAGTATTTT
CDR3aa: CASSLTRADTDTQYF

len: 13
v_gene: TRBV11-1
abundance: -
d_gene: TRBD1
j_gene: TRBJ1-2
CDR3nt: TGTGCCAGCAGCGCGGGGACAGCCGGTCACTACACCTTC
CDR3aa: CASSAGTAGHYTF

len: 17
v_gene: TRBV7-2
abundance: -
d_gene: TRBD1
j_gene: TRBJ1-2
CDR3nt: TGTGCCAGCAGCTCGGACAGGGCGGGGATGAGTGGCTATGGCTACACCTTC
CDR3aa: CASSSDRAGMSGYGYTF

len: 17
v_gene: TRBV5-1
abundance: -
d_gene: -
j_gene: TRBJ1-3
CDR3nt: TGCGCCAGCAGCCAGAACTTGGGTGGGGCGACTGGAAACACCATATATTTT
CDR3aa: CASSQNLGGATGNTIYF

len: 17
v_gene: TRBV7-2
abundance: few
d_gene: TRBD1
j_gene: TRBJ1-1
CDR3nt: TGTGCCAGCAGCGATCACAGGGGAGGAGCCGGTAACACTGAAGCTTTCTTT
CDR3aa: CASSDHRGGAGNTEAFF

len: 16
v_gene: TRBV5-6
abundance: -
d_gene: -
j_gene: TRBJ2-1
CDR3nt: TGTGCCAGCATCCCGGGACTTAAGGGGCCCTACAATGAGCAGTTCTTC
CDR3aa: CASIPGLKGPYNEQFF

len: 15
v_gene: TRBV6-5
abundance: -
d_gene: -
j_gene: TRBJ1-2
CDR3nt: TGTGCCAGCAGCTATTCCCCCGCCGGGGTAAAAGGCTACACCTTC
CDR3aa: CASSYSPAGVKGYTF

len: 13
v_gene: TRBV30
abundance: -
d_gene: -
j_gene: TRBJ1-6
CDR3nt: TGTGCCTGGTGCCTACGGGGGGTTTCACCCCTCCACTTT
CDR3aa: CAWCLRGVSPLHF

len: 16
v_gene: TRBV5-1
abundance: -
d_gene: TRBD1
j_gene: TRBJ2-2
CDR3nt: TGCGCCAGCGGATTCAGACAGGGGGCTTGGACCGGGGAGCTGTTTTTT
CDR3aa: CASGFRQGAWTGELFF

len: 15
v_gene: TRBV9
abundance: -
d_gene: TRBD1
j_gene: TRBJ1-6
CDR3nt: TGTGCCAGCAATCGACAGGGCCGGCCGTCTTCACCCCTCCACTTT
CDR3aa: CASNRQGRPSSPLHF

len: 16
v_gene: TRBV7-2
abundance: -
d_gene: TRBD1
j_gene: TRBJ2-7
CDR3nt: TGTGCCAGCAGCTTAGGGGGACAGGGGGATCGGAACGAGCAGTACTTC
CDR3aa: CASSLGGQGDRNEQYF

len: 13
v_gene: TRBV24-1
abundance: once
d_gene: -
j_gene: TRBJ1-1
CDR3nt: TGTGCCACCAGTGATTCGGGGGTTGCTGAAGCTTTCTTT
CDR3aa: CATSDSGVAEAFF

len: 14
v_gene: TRBV7-8
abundance: -
d_gene: -
j_gene: TRBJ2-7
CDR3nt: TGTGTCTCCTCCTTGCGGGACGCCACCTACGAGCAGTACTTC
CDR3aa: CVSSLRDATYEQYF

len: 14
v_gene: TRBV24-1
abundance: -
d_gene: -
j_gene: TRBJ1-3
CDR3nt: TGTGCCACCAGTGATTCCTGGACAATGGACACCATATATTTT
CDR3aa: CATSDSWTMDTIYF

len: 15
v_gene: TRBV4-3
abundance: -
d_gene: -
j_gene: TRBJ1-2
CDR3nt: TGCGCCAGCAGCCAACTAGGGGGGGGTAACTATGGCTACACCTTC
CDR3aa: CASSQLGGGNYGYTF

len: 14
v_gene: TRBV28
abundance: -
d_gene: TRBD1
j_gene: TRBJ1-2
CDR3nt: TGTGCCAGCAGATCCGGGACAGGGGCCCTTGGCTACACCTTC
CDR3aa: CASRSGTGALGYTF

len: 13
v_gene: TRBV29-1
abundance: many
d_gene: TRBD1
j_gene: TRBJ1-2
CDR3nt: TGCAGCGGGGGGACAGCCCCTATCTATGGCTACACCTTC
CDR3aa: CSGGTAPIYGYTF

len: 16
v_gene: TRBV11-3
abundance: -
d_gene: -
j_gene: TRBJ1-4
CDR3nt: TGTGCCAGCGGTTCCCCATTCAGGGAGGAAGATGAAAAACTGTTTTTT
CDR3aa: CASGSPFREEDEKLFF

len: 13
v_gene: TRBV13
abundance: -
d_gene: TRBD1
j_gene: TRBJ1-2
CDR3nt: TGTGCCAGCAGCCAAACAGGGGGCTATGGCTACACCTTC
CDR3aa: CASSQTGGYGYTF

len: 13
v_gene: TRBV5-4
abundance: -
d_gene: TRBD1
j_gene: TRBJ1-5
CDR3nt: TGTGCCAGCAGCTGGGACAGGGATCAGCCCCAGCATTTT
CDR3aa: CASSWDRDQPQHF

len: 14
v_gene: TRBV24-1
abundance: -
d_gene: -
j_gene: TRBJ1-5
CDR3nt: TGTGCCACCAGTGATTCGCGGGGGATTCAGCCCCAGCATTTT
CDR3aa: CATSDSRGIQPQHF

len: 14
v_gene: TRBV2
abundance: -
d_gene: -
j_gene: TRBJ1-3
CDR3nt: TGTGCCAGCAGTGAAGTAAGGACAGGAAACACCATATATTTT
CDR3aa: CASSEVRTGNTIYF